A selection of T cell receptor beta chains follows, all from one sample in a study of T cells in Graves' hyperthyroidism and ophthalmopathy. MiXCR was run by TCRdb on the multiplex PCR reads, yielding one entry per CDR3 protein. Of more than 550,000 distinct CDR3 sequences in the sample, roughly 17% were seen once. The material sequenced was blood. All receptors derive from a man aged 50 or older with Graves' hyperthyroidism. Each CDR3 is given with its conserved first and last residue. D genes are given only for firm matches. Where a row states a size, it is once, few, many or the class of an expanded clone; other rows omit it.

CDR3 DNA: TGTGCCAGCAGTGTTAACGGGAGACAAGAGACCCAGTACTTC; CDR3 protein: CASSVNGRQETQYF; V gene: TRBV6-1; D gene: .; clone size: many; J gene: TRBJ2-5
CDR3 DNA: TGTGCCAGCAGTCGACAGGAGGGGGAGCAGTACTTC; CDR3 protein: CASSRQEGEQYF; V gene: TRBV6-1; D gene: .; clone size: many; J gene: TRBJ2-7
CDR3 DNA: TGTGCCAGCAGTTTACGACTAGCGGGAGGTACCGGGGAGCTGTTTTTT; CDR3 protein: CASSLRLAGGTGELFF; V gene: TRBV11-2; D gene: TRBD2; clone size: many; J gene: TRBJ2-2
CDR3 DNA: TGCAGCGTCCCGGACAGGGCCCAAAGCTCCTACAATGAGCAGTTCTTC; CDR3 protein: CSVPDRAQSSYNEQFF; V gene: TRBV29-1; D gene: TRBD1; clone size: .; J gene: TRBJ2-1
CDR3 DNA: TGTGCCAGCAGCATCGGACAGCCAGTCTCTGGAAACACCATATATTTT; CDR3 protein: CASSIGQPVSGNTIYF; V gene: TRBV7-2; D gene: .; clone size: .; J gene: TRBJ1-3
CDR3 DNA: TGTGCCAGTAGTATAGTAGGCGACCTTTTTTCCTACGAGCAGTACTTC; CDR3 protein: CASSIVGDLFSYEQYF; V gene: TRBV19; D gene: .; clone size: .; J gene: TRBJ2-7
CDR3 DNA: TGTGCCACCAGTGCCCCGGCGGGCCAGAACACCGGGGAGCTGTTTTTT; CDR3 protein: CATSAPAGQNTGELFF; V gene: TRBV24-1; D gene: .; clone size: many; J gene: TRBJ2-2
CDR3 DNA: TGTGCCAGCAGTTTCCCTAGCGGGCCAGGAACGCAGTATTTT; CDR3 protein: CASSFPSGPGTQYF; V gene: TRBV27; D gene: TRBD2; clone size: .; J gene: TRBJ2-3
CDR3 DNA: TGTGCCAGCAGTTCTAGCGGGGCCAAAAACATTCAGTACTTC; CDR3 protein: CASSSSGAKNIQYF; V gene: TRBV6-5; D gene: TRBD2; clone size: .; J gene: TRBJ2-4
CDR3 DNA: TGTGCCAGCAGTGCGACTAGCGGGAGGGCCGAGCAGTACTTC; CDR3 protein: CASSATSGRAEQYF; V gene: TRBV6-2/TRBV6-3; D gene: TRBD2; clone size: many; J gene: TRBJ2-7
CDR3 DNA: TGTGCCAGCTCACAGAAACCGGGACTAGCGGGAAGAGAGACCCAGTACTTC; CDR3 protein: CASSQKPGLAGRETQYF; V gene: TRBV18; D gene: TRBD2; clone size: many; J gene: TRBJ2-5
CDR3 DNA: TGTGCTAGCAGCGTCGGACTAGCGGGAGCGGAAGATACGCAGTATTTT; CDR3 protein: CASSVGLAGAEDTQYF; V gene: TRBV7-7; D gene: TRBD2; clone size: many; J gene: TRBJ2-3
CDR3 DNA: TGTGCCAGCAGCTTAAGCCAACCCTACGAGCAGTACTTC; CDR3 protein: CASSLSQPYEQYF; V gene: TRBV7-2; D gene: .; clone size: .; J gene: TRBJ2-7
CDR3 DNA: TGTGCCTCACCAGGGACTAGCGGGTCAGAGACCCAGTACTTC; CDR3 protein: CASPGTSGSETQYF; V gene: TRBV30; D gene: TRBD2; clone size: .; J gene: TRBJ2-5
CDR3 DNA: TGCAGCGCCCGAACGGGACGGACTACCTCGTCCGGCTACACCTTC; CDR3 protein: CSARTGRTTSSGYTF; V gene: TRBV29-1; D gene: .; clone size: many; J gene: TRBJ1-2
CDR3 DNA: TGCAGTGCTAGGGATAGCGGGAGGGCCACCGGGGAGCTGTTTTTT; CDR3 protein: CSARDSGRATGELFF; V gene: TRBV20-1; D gene: TRBD2; clone size: few; J gene: TRBJ2-2
CDR3 DNA: TGTGCCAGCACCCGGACAGGGGCCAGCACAGATACGCAGTATTTT; CDR3 protein: CASTRTGASTDTQYF; V gene: TRBV2; D gene: TRBD1; clone size: .; J gene: TRBJ2-3
CDR3 DNA: TGTGCCAGCAGTTTGAGCCGGGACAGGGGCACTGAAGCTTTCTTT; CDR3 protein: CASSLSRDRGTEAFF; V gene: TRBV25-1; D gene: TRBD1; clone size: .; J gene: TRBJ1-1
CDR3 DNA: TGTGCCAGCAGCCTAGACCGTACCGCTGAAGCTTTCTTT; CDR3 protein: CASSLDRTAEAFF; V gene: TRBV7-2; D gene: .; clone size: few; J gene: TRBJ1-1
CDR3 DNA: TGTGCCAGCAGGCAAACTAGCGGGATTATTGAGACCCAGTACTTC; CDR3 protein: CASRQTSGIIETQYF; V gene: TRBV6-1; D gene: TRBD2; clone size: many; J gene: TRBJ2-5
CDR3 DNA: TGTGCCAGCAGCGCCAACAGGGTGACCGGGGAGCTGTTTTTT; CDR3 protein: CASSANRVTGELFF; V gene: TRBV11-1; D gene: .; clone size: many; J gene: TRBJ2-2
CDR3 DNA: TGCAGTGCTAGCGGCTTGATACAAGGAGGGTCACCCCTCCACTTT; CDR3 protein: CSASGLIQGGSPLHF; V gene: TRBV20-1; D gene: .; clone size: many; J gene: TRBJ1-6
CDR3 DNA: TGCGCCAGCAGCAAACTAGCGGGAGCGTCCTACAATGAGCAGTTCTTC; CDR3 protein: CASSKLAGASYNEQFF; V gene: TRBV10-1; D gene: TRBD2; clone size: few; J gene: TRBJ2-1
CDR3 DNA: TGTGCCATCAGTAGTTTTCGGGCGGGAGTAGTCTTGTCCTACGAGCAGTACTTC; CDR3 protein: CAISSFRAGVVLSYEQYF; V gene: TRBV10-3; D gene: TRBD2; clone size: many; J gene: TRBJ2-7
CDR3 DNA: TGTGCCAGCCAAGATCGGACAGGATACAATGAGCAGTTCTTC; CDR3 protein: CASQDRTGYNEQFF; V gene: TRBV11-2; D gene: TRBD1; clone size: many; J gene: TRBJ2-1
CDR3 DNA: TGTGCCAGCAGCCCCCGGGGTAGCGAATACAATGAGCAGTTCTTC; CDR3 protein: CASSPRGSEYNEQFF; V gene: TRBV7-2; D gene: .; clone size: many; J gene: TRBJ2-1
CDR3 DNA: TGTGCCAGCAGTTATCCGGGACAGGGGAATAGCGAGCAGTACTTC; CDR3 protein: CASSYPGQGNSEQYF; V gene: TRBV6-2/TRBV6-3; D gene: TRBD1; clone size: .; J gene: TRBJ2-7
CDR3 DNA: TGCGCCAGCAGTCAAACTCTAGCGGGAGGGGCAGATACGCAGTATTTT; CDR3 protein: CASSQTLAGGADTQYF; V gene: TRBV5-1; D gene: TRBD2; clone size: .; J gene: TRBJ2-3
CDR3 DNA: TGTGCCAGCAGTTACCTCTCAGGTAACGAGCAGTACTTC; CDR3 protein: CASSYLSGNEQYF; V gene: TRBV6-6; D gene: .; clone size: many; J gene: TRBJ2-7
CDR3 DNA: TGTGCCACCAGTGCCCTGAGGCCGGGAACTCCTGACTCCTACGAGCAGTACTTC; CDR3 protein: CATSALRPGTPDSYEQYF; V gene: TRBV24-1; D gene: .; clone size: many; J gene: TRBJ2-7
CDR3 DNA: TGTGCCATCAGGGACAGGGACTTAAGCTCCTACGAGCAGTACTTC; CDR3 protein: CAIRDRDLSSYEQYF; V gene: TRBV10-3; D gene: TRBD1; clone size: few; J gene: TRBJ2-7
CDR3 DNA: TGTGCCAGTAGAGAAGATAGTGAGCAGTTCTTC; CDR3 protein: CASREDSEQFF; V gene: TRBV28; D gene: .; clone size: .; J gene: TRBJ2-1
CDR3 DNA: TGTGCCAGCAGCTCAGAGGGGACTAGCGGGAGATTGCATGAGCAGTTCTTC; CDR3 protein: CASSSEGTSGRLHEQFF; V gene: TRBV7-8; D gene: TRBD2; clone size: .; J gene: TRBJ2-1
CDR3 DNA: TGTGCCAGTAGTCCCCACCCTGGACTAGCGGGGGGCACAGATACGCAGTATTTT; CDR3 protein: CASSPHPGLAGGTDTQYF; V gene: TRBV19; D gene: TRBD2; clone size: few; J gene: TRBJ2-3
CDR3 DNA: TGTGCCAGCAGTTCATCCGGGACGGGAGACAATGAGCAGTTCTTC; CDR3 protein: CASSSSGTGDNEQFF; V gene: TRBV28; D gene: .; clone size: .; J gene: TRBJ2-1
CDR3 DNA: TGTGCCAGCAGCTTATTGTCCAGGGGCGGCACCGGGGAGCTGTTTTTT; CDR3 protein: CASSLLSRGGTGELFF; V gene: TRBV7-3; D gene: .; clone size: many; J gene: TRBJ2-2
CDR3 DNA: TGTGCCTGGAGTGCACAGGGGTTGGGTTCACCCCTCCACTTT; CDR3 protein: CAWSAQGLGSPLHF; V gene: TRBV30; D gene: TRBD1; clone size: .; J gene: TRBJ1-6
CDR3 DNA: TGTGCCATCAGTGAGGGGACAGGGGGCGACGAGACCCAGTACTTC; CDR3 protein: CAISEGTGGDETQYF; V gene: TRBV10-3; D gene: TRBD1; clone size: many; J gene: TRBJ2-5
CDR3 DNA: TGTGCCAGCAGCTGTCTAGGGACTAGCGGGATTAGGAATGAGCAGTTCTTC; CDR3 protein: CASSCLGTSGIRNEQFF; V gene: TRBV11-2; D gene: TRBD2; clone size: .; J gene: TRBJ2-1
CDR3 DNA: TGTGCCAGCAGTTTAATGGCGGGTAGAGCCTACGAGCAGTACTTC; CDR3 protein: CASSLMAGRAYEQYF; V gene: TRBV28; D gene: .; clone size: once; J gene: TRBJ2-7
CDR3 DNA: TGTGCCAGCAGCCAAGCTAGCGGGGGCACAGATACGCAGTATTTT; CDR3 protein: CASSQASGGTDTQYF; V gene: TRBV4-2; D gene: TRBD2; clone size: .; J gene: TRBJ2-3
CDR3 DNA: TGTGCCAGCAGCTTAGCCGCGGGATCCTACGATGAGCAGTTCTTC; CDR3 protein: CASSLAAGSYDEQFF; V gene: TRBV7-9; D gene: .; clone size: .; J gene: TRBJ2-1
CDR3 DNA: TGTGCCAGCAGTAAACCGGGACAGGGTTTTGGGCAGCCCCAGCATTTT; CDR3 protein: CASSKPGQGFGQPQHF; V gene: TRBV2; D gene: TRBD1; clone size: many; J gene: TRBJ1-5
CDR3 DNA: TGTGCCAGCAGCTCCCCGGACTGGTTCGACACAGATACGCAGTATTTT; CDR3 protein: CASSSPDWFDTDTQYF; V gene: TRBV7-9; D gene: .; clone size: .; J gene: TRBJ2-3
CDR3 DNA: TGTGCCAGCAGTGAATTAGGGTCTAGTGGTACAGGGGGGTCCCTAGGGGAGCAGTTCTTC; CDR3 protein: CASSELGSSGTGGSLGEQFF; V gene: TRBV25-1; D gene: TRBD1; clone size: many; J gene: TRBJ2-1
CDR3 DNA: TGTGCCAGTAGTATAGACGAGCGACAGGTTAGGGCCAACGTCCTGACTTTC; CDR3 protein: CASSIDERQVRANVLTF; V gene: TRBV19; D gene: .; clone size: many; J gene: TRBJ2-6
CDR3 DNA: TGTGCCAGCAGCACGGGGACAGCCATGAACACTGAAGCTTTCTTT; CDR3 protein: CASSTGTAMNTEAFF; V gene: TRBV27; D gene: TRBD1; clone size: many; J gene: TRBJ1-1
CDR3 DNA: TGCAGCGGAAGACTAGCGGGAGTGTACAATGAGCAGTTCTTC; CDR3 protein: CSGRLAGVYNEQFF; V gene: TRBV29-1; D gene: TRBD2; clone size: few; J gene: TRBJ2-1
CDR3 DNA: TGTGCCAGCAGCATGGAGGTGGAACATCAGCCCCAGCATTTT; CDR3 protein: CASSMEVEHQPQHF; V gene: TRBV3-1; D gene: .; clone size: many; J gene: TRBJ1-5
CDR3 DNA: TGTGCCAGCAGTGAAGCTGGCGGAAGAGAAAAACTGTTTTTT; CDR3 protein: CASSEAGGREKLFF; V gene: TRBV6-1; D gene: .; clone size: .; J gene: TRBJ1-4
CDR3 DNA: TGCGCCAGCAGCGGTGATAACTCCTACAATGAGCAGTTCTTC; CDR3 protein: CASSGDNSYNEQFF; V gene: TRBV5-1; D gene: .; clone size: once; J gene: TRBJ2-1
CDR3 DNA: TGTGCCAGCAGTAGACTCAGGGGGGACACTGAAGCTTTCTTT; CDR3 protein: CASSRLRGDTEAFF; V gene: TRBV6-1; D gene: TRBD1; clone size: .; J gene: TRBJ1-1
CDR3 DNA: TGTGCCAGCAGCCCACCCGGACTAGCGGCCTACGAGCAGTACTTC; CDR3 protein: CASSPPGLAAYEQYF; V gene: TRBV11-2; D gene: TRBD2; clone size: many; J gene: TRBJ2-7
CDR3 DNA: TGCAGTGCTAGGGGTGGGGACTGGTTCTCTGGGGCCAACGTCCTGACTTTC; CDR3 protein: CSARGGDWFSGANVLTF; V gene: TRBV20-1; D gene: .; clone size: many; J gene: TRBJ2-6